The text below deals with one TCR beta chain. The data were obtained in a study of blood T cell repertoires in COVID-19. This CDR3 region has 14 residues. Trimming removed 0 bases at V and 10 bases at J, with 10 bases between. Germline CDR1 is PRHDT and CDR2 is FYEKMQ (reference sequence). Original data processing: Amplification of reference gene primers was used by the study to estimate nucleated cell counts. Generated by immunoSEQ multiplex PCR, the TCRdb table keeps only in-frame clones and is missing some. The V and J calls and clone size come from that table; D and trimming were worked out from the DNA. The sample records hundreds of thousands of clones, roughly nine tenths being singletons.

The chain has TRBV13 and TRBJ1-6; D gene uncertain. The receptor comes from a woman aged 45-65 years with acute or convalescent COVID-19. The specimen was peripheral blood. The CDR3 DNA sequence: TGTGCCAGCAGCTTAGGGCCGGGGAACTCACCCCTCCACTTT. As protein: CASSLGPGNSPLHF.